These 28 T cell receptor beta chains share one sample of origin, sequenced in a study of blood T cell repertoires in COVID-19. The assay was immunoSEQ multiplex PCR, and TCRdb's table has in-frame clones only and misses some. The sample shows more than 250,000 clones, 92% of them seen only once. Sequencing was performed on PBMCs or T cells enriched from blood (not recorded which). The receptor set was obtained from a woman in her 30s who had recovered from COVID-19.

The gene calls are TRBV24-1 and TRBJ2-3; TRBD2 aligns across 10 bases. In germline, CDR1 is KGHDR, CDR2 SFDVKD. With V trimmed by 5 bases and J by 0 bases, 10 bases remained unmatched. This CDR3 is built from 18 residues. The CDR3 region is CATSGVSSGGPSTDTQYF. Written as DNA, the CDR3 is TGTGCCACCAGTGGGGTTTCTAGCGGGGGTCCTAGCACAGATACGCAGTATTTT.

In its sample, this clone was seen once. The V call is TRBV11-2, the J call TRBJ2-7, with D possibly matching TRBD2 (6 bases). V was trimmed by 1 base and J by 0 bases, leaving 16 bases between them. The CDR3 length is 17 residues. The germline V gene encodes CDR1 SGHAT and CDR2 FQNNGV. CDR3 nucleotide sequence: TGTGCCAGCAGCTTAGGAACCGGGACTGCGAGCTCCTACGAGCAGTACTTC. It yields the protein CASSLGTGTASSYEQYF.

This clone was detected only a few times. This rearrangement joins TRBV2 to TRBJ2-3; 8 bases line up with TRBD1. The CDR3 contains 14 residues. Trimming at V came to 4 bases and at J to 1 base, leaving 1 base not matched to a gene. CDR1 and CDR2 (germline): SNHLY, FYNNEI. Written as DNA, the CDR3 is TGTGCCAGCAGTGGACAGGGGCGCACAGATACGCAGTATTTT. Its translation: CASSGQGRTDTQYF.

CDR3 bases: TGTGCCATCAGCGACAGGATACAGACCCAGTACTTC. It is translated as CAISDRIQTQYF. V and J are TRBV10-3 and TRBJ2-5, with TRBD1 as a possible D gene (6 bases). Trimming took off 6 bases at V and 6 bases at J, with 11 bases between the two ends. Germline V gene data show CDR1 as ENHRY and CDR2 as SYGVKD. The CDR3 is 12 residues long.

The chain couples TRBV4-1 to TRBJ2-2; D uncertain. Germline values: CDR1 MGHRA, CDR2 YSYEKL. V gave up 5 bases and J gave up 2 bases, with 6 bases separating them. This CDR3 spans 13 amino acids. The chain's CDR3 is CASSDTNTGELFF. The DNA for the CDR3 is TGCGCCAGCAGCGACACTAACACCGGGGAGCTGTTTTTT.

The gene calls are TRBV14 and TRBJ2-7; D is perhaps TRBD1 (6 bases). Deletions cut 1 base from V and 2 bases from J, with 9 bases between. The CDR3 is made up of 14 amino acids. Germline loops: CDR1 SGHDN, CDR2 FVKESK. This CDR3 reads CASSQVYRAYEQYF. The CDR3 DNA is TGTGCCAGCAGCCAAGTTTACAGGGCCTACGAGCAGTACTTC. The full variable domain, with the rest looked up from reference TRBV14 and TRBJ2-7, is EAGVTQFPSHSVIEKGQTVTLRCDPISGHDNLYWYRRVMGKEIKFLLHFVKESKQDESGMPNNRFLAERTGGTYSTLKVQPAELEDSGVYFCASSQVYRAYEQYFGPGTRLTVT.

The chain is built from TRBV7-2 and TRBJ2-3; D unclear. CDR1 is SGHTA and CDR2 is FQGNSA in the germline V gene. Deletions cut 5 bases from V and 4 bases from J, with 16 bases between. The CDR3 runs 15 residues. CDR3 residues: CASSSYSGTPDTQYF. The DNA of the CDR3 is TGTGCCAGCAGCAGTTACTCAGGAACACCAGATACGCAGTATTTT.

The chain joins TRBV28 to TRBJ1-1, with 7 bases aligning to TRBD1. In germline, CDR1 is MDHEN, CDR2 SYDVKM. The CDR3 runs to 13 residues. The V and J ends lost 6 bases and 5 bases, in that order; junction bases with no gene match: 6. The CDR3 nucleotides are TGTGCCAGCAGGAAACAGGGGAGGACTGAAGCTTTCTTT. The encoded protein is CASRKQGRTEAFF.

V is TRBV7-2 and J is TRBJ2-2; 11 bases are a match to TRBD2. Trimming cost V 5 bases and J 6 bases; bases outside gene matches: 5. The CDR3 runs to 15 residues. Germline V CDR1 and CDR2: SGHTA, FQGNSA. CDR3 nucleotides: TGTGCCAGCAGCCGTCTAGCGGGAGGATCCGGGGAGCTGTTTTTT. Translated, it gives CASSRLAGGSGELFF.

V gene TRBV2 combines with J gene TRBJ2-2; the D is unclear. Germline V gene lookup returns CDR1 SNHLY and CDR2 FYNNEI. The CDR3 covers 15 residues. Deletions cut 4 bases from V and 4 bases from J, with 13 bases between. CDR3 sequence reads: CASSGSGRITGELFF. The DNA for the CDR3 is TGTGCCAGCAGTGGGAGTGGAAGGATCACCGGGGAGCTGTTTTTT.

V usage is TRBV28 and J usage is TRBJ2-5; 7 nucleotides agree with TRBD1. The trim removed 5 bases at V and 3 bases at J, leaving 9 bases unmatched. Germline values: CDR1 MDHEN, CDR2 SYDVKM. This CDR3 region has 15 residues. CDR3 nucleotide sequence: TGTGCCAGCAGTCTTGCTGGCCAGGGGGAAGAGACCCAGTACTTC. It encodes CASSLAGQGEETQYF.

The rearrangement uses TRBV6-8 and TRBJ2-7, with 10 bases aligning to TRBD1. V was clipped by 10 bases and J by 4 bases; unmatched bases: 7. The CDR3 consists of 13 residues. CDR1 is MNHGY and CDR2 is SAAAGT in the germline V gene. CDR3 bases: TGTGCCACCCCTAGGACAGGGGGTTACGAGCAGTACTTC. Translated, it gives CATPRTGGYEQYF.

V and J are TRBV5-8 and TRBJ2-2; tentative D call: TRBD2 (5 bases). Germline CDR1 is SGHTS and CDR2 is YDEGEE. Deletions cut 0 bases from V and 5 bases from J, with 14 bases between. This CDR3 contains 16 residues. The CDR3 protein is CASSLAVFGVTGELFF. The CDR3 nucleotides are TGTGCCAGCAGCTTGGCGGTTTTCGGGGTTACCGGGGAGCTGTTTTTT.

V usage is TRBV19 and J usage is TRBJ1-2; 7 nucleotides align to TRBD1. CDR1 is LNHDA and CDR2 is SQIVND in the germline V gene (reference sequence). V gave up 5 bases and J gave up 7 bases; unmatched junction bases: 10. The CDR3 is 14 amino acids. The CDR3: CASSPEGQFRGYTF. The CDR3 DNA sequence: TGTGCCAGTAGTCCCGAGGGACAGTTTCGTGGCTACACCTTC.

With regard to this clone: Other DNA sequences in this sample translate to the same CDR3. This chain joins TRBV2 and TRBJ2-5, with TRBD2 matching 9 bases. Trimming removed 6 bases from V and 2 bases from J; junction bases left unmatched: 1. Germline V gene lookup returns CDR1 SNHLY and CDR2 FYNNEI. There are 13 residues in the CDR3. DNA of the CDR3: TGTGCCAGCAGACTAGCGGGTCAAGAGACCCAGTACTTC. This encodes CASRLAGQETQYF.

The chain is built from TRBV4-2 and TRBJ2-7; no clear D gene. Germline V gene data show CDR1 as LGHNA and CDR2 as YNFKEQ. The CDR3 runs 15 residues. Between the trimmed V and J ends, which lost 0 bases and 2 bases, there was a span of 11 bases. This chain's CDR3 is CASSQDLTNPYEQYF. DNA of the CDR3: TGTGCCAGCAGCCAAGATCTAACTAACCCCTACGAGCAGTACTTC.

Here the CDR3 reads CASHSTGRGEKLFF. CDR3 coding DNA: TGTGCCAGTCACTCTACCGGGAGGGGTGAAAAACTGTTTTTT. The gene calls are TRBV19 and TRBJ1-4; the D gene is possibly TRBD1 (5 bases). Germline lookup yields CDR1 LNHDA and CDR2 SQIVND (reference sequence). V was pared by 8 bases and J by 7 bases, with 17 bases between. The CDR3 has 14 residues.

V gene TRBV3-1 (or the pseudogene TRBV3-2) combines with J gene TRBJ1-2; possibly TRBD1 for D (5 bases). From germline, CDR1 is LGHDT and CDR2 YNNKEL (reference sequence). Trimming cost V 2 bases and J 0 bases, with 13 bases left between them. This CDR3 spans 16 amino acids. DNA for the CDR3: TGTGCCAGCAGCCAATTAAGCACAGGTGCTAACTATGGCTACACCTTC. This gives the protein CASSQLSTGANYGYTF.

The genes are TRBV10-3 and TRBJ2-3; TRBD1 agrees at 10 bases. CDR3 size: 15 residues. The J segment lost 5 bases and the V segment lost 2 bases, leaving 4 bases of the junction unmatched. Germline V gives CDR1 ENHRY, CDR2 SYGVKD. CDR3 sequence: CAISEPGQGRDTQYF. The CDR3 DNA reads TGTGCCATCAGTGAGCCGGGACAGGGGAGAGATACGCAGTATTTT.

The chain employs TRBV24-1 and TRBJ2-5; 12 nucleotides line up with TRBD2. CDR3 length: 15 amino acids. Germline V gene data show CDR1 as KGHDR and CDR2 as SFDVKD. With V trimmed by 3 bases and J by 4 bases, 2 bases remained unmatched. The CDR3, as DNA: TGTGCCACCAGTGATGGGGGACTAGCGGGAGAGACCCAGTACTTC. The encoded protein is CATSDGGLAGETQYF.

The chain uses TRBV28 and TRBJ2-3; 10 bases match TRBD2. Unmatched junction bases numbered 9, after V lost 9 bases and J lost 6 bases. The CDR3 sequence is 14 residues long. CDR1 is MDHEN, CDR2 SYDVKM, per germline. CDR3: CARRSGGAWDTQYF. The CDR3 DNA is TGTGCCAGACGGAGCGGGGGGGCCTGGGATACGCAGTATTTT.

The CDR3 bases are TGTGCCAGCAGCTTAGGTCTCAATGAGCAGTTCTTC. This codes for CASSLGLNEQFF. The chain recombines TRBV7-2 with TRBJ2-1; D is ambiguous. Germline lookup yields CDR1 SGHTA and CDR2 FQGNSA. The CDR3 runs to 12 residues. Deletions cut 1 base from V and 6 bases from J, with 4 bases between.

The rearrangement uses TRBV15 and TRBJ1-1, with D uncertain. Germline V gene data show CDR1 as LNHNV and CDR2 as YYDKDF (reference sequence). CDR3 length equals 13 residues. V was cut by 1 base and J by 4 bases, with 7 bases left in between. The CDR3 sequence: CATSRGWSTEAFF. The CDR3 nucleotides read TGTGCCACCAGCAGAGGATGGAGCACTGAAGCTTTCTTT.

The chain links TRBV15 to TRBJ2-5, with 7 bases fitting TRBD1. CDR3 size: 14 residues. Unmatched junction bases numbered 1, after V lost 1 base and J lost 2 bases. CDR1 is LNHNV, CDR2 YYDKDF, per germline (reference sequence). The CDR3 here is CATSRGTGQETQYF. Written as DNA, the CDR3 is TGTGCCACCAGCAGAGGGACAGGTCAAGAGACCCAGTACTTC.

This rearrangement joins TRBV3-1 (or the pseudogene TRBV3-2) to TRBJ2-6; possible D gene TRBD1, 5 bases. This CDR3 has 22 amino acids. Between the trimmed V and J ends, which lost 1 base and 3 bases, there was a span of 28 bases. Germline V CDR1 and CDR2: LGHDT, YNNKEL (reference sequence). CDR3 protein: CASSQAPPSGRGYWYGANVLTF. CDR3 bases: TGTGCCAGCAGCCAAGCCCCCCCATCCGGAAGGGGCTATTGGTATGGGGCCAACGTCCTGACTTTC.

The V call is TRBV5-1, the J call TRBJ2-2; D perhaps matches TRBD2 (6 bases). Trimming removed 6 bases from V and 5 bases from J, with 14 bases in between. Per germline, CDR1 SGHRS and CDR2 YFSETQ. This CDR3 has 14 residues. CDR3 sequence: CASMLWDSTGELFF. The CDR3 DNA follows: TGCGCCAGCATGCTTTGGGACTCAACCGGGGAGCTGTTTTTT.

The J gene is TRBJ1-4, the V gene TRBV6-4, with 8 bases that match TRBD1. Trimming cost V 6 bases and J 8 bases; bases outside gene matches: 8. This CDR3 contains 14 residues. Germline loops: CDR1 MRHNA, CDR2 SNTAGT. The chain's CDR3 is CASRADRGGEKLFF. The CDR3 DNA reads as TGTGCCAGCAGGGCCGACAGGGGCGGCGAAAAACTGTTTTTT.

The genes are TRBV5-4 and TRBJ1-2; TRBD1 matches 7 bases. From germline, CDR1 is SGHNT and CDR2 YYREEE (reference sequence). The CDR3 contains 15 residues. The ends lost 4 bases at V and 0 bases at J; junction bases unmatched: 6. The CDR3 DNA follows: TGTGCCAGCAGCAGCGCGACAGGGACTAACTATGGCTACACCTTC. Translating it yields CASSSATGTNYGYTF. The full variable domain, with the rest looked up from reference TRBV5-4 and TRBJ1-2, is ETGVTQSPTHLIKTRGQQVTLRCSSQSGHNTVSWYQQALGQGPQFIFQYYREEENGRGNFPPRFSGLQFPNYSSELNVNALELDDSALYLCASSSATGTNYGYTFGSGTRLTVV.